This TCR beta chain was identified in a study of Ad26.COV2.S vaccination and SARS-CoV-2 variants. Looking at the study overall: The trial was COV1001 and the donor's arm was Ad26.COV2.S.

Notes on the study in general: People who got the vaccine had more spike-specific TCR breadth than people who got placebo. In vaccinated individuals, spike-specific CD8+ and CD4+ T cell responses reportedly displayed substantial breadth.

Germline V gene sequence: CDR1 MDHEN, CDR2 SYDVKM. Trimming removed 5 bases at V and 4 bases at J, with 12 bases between. The CDR3 contains 14 residues. Concerning this clone: Its specificity is not known.

Some clones are missing from TCRdb's copy, which holds only in-frame ones; the method was immunoSEQ multiplex PCR. The data hold fewer than 600,000 clones, with nearly 90% observed a single time. Treatment meaning: some 20 received Ad26.COV2.S at low or high dose, single or two shots; about 5 received placebo; per-sample allocation not given. Sample collection was performed on day 63 after the first vaccine or placebo injection. The rearrangement joins TRBV28 to TRBJ2-1, with no clear D. The receptor's source is a person between 18 and 60 years old who received the Ad26.COV2.S COVID-19 vaccine or a placebo. This specimen consisted of peripheral blood, obtained in a trial of Ad26.COV2.S vaccine versus placebo. CDR3 residues: CASSARIRYNEQFF. In DNA, the CDR3 is TGTGCCAGCAGTGCCCGTATAAGGTACAATGAGCAGTTCTTC.